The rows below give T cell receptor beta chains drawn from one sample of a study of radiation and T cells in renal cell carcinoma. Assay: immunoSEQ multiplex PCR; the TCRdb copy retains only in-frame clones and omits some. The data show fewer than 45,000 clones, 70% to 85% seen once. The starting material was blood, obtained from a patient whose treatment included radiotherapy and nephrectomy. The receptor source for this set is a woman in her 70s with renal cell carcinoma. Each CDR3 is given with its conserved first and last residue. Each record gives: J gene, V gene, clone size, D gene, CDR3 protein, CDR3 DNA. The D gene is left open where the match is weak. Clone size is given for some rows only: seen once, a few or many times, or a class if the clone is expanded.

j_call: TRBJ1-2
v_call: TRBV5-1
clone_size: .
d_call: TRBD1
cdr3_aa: CASSPGQGMGGYTF
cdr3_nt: TGCGCCAGCAGCCCGGGACAGGGCATGGGTGGCTACACCTTC

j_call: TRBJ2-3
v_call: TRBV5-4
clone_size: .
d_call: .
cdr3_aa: CASSLGGLDYFTDTQYF
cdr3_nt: TGTGCCAGCAGCTTGGGGGGTTTGGACTATTTCACAGATACGCAGTATTTT

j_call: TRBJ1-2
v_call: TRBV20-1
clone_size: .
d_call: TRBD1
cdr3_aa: CSAGPRDRVF
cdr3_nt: TGCAGTGCTGGGCCCCGGGACAGAGTCTTC

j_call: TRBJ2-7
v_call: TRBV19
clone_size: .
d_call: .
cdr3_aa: CASSISGAYEQYF
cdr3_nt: TGTGCCAGTAGTATATCGGGGGCCTACGAGCAGTACTTC

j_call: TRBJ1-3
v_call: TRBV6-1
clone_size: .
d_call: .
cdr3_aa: CASTKAGRRSSGNTIYF
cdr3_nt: TGTGCCAGCACTAAAGCCGGCAGGAGGAGCTCTGGAAACACCATATATTTT

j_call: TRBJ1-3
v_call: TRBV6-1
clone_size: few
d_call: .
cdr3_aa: CASSPGFSGNTIYF
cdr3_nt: TGTGCCAGCAGCCCAGGGTTTTCTGGAAACACCATATATTTT

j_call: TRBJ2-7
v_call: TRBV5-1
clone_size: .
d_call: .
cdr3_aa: CASSLITGGSYEQYF
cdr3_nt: TGCGCCAGCAGCCTGATCACCGGAGGATCCTACGAGCAGTACTTC

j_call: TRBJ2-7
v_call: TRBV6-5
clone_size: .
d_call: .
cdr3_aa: CASSYRRDNSYEQYF
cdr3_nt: TGTGCCAGCAGTTACCGCCGGGACAACTCCTACGAGCAGTACTTC

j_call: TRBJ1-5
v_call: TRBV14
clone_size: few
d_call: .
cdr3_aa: CASSQDPRNQPQHF
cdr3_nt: TGTGCCAGCAGCCAAGATCCTCGCAATCAGCCCCAGCATTTT

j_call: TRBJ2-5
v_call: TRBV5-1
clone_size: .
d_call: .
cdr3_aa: CASSPQEGSQETQYF
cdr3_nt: TGCGCCAGCAGCCCTCAAGAGGGGAGCCAAGAGACCCAGTACTTC

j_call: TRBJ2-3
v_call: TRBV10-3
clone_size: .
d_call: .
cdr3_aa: CAISEGAGRGDTQYF
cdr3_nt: TGTGCCATCAGTGAGGGAGCGGGGAGGGGGGATACGCAGTATTTT

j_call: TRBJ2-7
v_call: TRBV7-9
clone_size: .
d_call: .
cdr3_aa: CASSLIGSYEQYF
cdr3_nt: TGTGCCAGCAGCTTGATCGGCAGCTACGAGCAGTACTTC

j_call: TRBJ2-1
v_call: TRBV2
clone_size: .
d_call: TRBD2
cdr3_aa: CASSLAGAYNEQFF
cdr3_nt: TGTGCCAGCAGTCTAGCGGGGGCTTACAATGAGCAGTTCTTC

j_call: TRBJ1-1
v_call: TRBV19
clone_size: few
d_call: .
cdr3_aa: CASSTSRTAFF
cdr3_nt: TGTGCCAGTAGTACCTCCAGAACAGCTTTCTTT

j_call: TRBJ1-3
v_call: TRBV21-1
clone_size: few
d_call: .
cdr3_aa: CASSPLSGNTIYF
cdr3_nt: TGTGCCAGCAGCCCTTTATCGGGAAACACCATATATTTT

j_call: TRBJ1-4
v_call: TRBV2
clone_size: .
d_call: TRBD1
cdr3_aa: CASRVDRGTNEKLFF
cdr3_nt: TGTGCCAGCAGAGTAGACAGGGGGACGAATGAAAAACTGTTTTTT

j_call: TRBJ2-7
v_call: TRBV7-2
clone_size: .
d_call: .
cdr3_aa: CASSLVDEQYF
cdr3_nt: TGTGCCAGCAGCTTAGTGGATGAGCAGTACTTC

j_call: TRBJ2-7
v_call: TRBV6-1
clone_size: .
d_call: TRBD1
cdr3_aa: CASKEGGRDEQYF
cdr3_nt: TGTGCCAGCAAGGAAGGGGGCAGAGACGAGCAGTACTTC

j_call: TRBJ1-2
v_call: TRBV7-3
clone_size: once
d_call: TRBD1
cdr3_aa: CASSPPEGAVNYGYTF
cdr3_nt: TGTGCCAGCAGCCCCCCTGAGGGGGCGGTTAACTATGGCTACACCTTC

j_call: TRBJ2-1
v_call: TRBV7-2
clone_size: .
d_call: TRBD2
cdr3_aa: CASSLESSGGYEQFF
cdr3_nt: TGTGCCAGCAGCTTAGAGTCTAGCGGGGGGTATGAGCAGTTCTTC

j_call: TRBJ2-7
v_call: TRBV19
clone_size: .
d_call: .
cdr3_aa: CASRFSPGSSYEQYF
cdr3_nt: TGTGCCAGTCGCTTTTCGCCAGGGAGCTCCTACGAGCAGTACTTC

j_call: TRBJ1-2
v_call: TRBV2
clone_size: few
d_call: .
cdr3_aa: CASRGGIYGYTF
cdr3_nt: TGTGCCAGCCGGGGAGGGATCTATGGCTACACCTTC

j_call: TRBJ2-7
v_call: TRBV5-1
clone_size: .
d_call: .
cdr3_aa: CASSRDTSTLNEQYF
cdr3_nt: TGCGCCAGCAGCCGGGACACATCCACCCTGAACGAGCAGTACTTC

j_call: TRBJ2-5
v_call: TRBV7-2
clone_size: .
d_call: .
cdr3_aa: CASSQTGDLGQSQYF
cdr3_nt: TGTGCCAGCAGCCAAACGGGGGACTTGGGGCAGTCCCAGTACTTC

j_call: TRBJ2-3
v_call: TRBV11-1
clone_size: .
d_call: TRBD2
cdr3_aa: CASSLGLAGGSDTQYF
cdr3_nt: TGTGCCAGCAGCTTAGGACTAGCGGGAGGTTCAGATACGCAGTATTTT

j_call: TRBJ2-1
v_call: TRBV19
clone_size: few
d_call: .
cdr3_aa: CASSIVWGPGNEQFF
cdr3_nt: TGTGCCAGTAGTATAGTTTGGGGGCCAGGCAATGAGCAGTTCTTC

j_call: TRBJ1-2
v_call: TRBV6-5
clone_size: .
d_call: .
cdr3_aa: CASSYSLRAYGYTF
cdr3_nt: TGTGCCAGCAGTTACTCGCTCAGGGCCTATGGCTACACCTTC

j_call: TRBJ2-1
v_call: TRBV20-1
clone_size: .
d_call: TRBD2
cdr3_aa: CSAERGNEQFF
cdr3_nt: TGCAGTGCTGAGCGGGGCAATGAGCAGTTCTTC

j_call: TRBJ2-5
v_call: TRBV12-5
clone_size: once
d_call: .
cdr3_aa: CASGSWSAGQETQYF
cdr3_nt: TGTGCTAGTGGTTCCTGGAGCGCGGGACAAGAGACCCAGTACTTC

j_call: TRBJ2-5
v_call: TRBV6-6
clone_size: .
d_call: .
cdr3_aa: CASSLANQETQYF
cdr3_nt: TGTGCCAGCAGCCTGGCTAACCAAGAGACCCAGTACTTC

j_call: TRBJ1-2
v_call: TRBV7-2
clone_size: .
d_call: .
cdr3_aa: CASSSGRREGVNYGYTF
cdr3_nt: TGTGCCAGCAGCTCCGGCCGGAGGGAAGGAGTTAACTATGGCTACACCTTC

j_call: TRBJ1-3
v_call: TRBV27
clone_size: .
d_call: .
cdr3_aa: CASRGRESGNTIYF
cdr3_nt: TGTGCCAGCAGAGGCAGGGAATCTGGAAACACCATATATTTT

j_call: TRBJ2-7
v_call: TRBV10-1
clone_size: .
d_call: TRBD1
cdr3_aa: CASSSRTGGYEQYF
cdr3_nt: TGCGCCAGCAGTTCCCGGACAGGGGGCTACGAGCAGTACTTC

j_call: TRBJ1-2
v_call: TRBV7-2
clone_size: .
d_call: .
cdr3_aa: CASSGQFGGYTF
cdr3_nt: TGTGCCAGCAGCGGACAGTTTGGCGGCTACACCTTC

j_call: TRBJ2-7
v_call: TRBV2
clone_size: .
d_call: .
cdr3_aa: CASREALGVEQYF
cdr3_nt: TGTGCCAGCAGAGAAGCCTTGGGCGTCGAGCAGTACTTC

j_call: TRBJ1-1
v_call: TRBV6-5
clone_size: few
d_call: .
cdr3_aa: CASSYRGNTEAFF
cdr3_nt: TGTGCCAGCAGTTACCGAGGCAACACTGAAGCTTTCTTT

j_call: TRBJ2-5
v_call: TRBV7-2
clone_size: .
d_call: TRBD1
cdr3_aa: CASSLGDSRKTQYF
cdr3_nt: TGTGCCAGCAGCTTGGGGGACAGTAGGAAGACCCAGTACTTC

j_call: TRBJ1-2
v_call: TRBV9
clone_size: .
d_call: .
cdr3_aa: CASSSEDRTNYGYTF
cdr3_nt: TGTGCCAGCAGCTCAGAAGACAGGACTAACTATGGCTACACCTTC

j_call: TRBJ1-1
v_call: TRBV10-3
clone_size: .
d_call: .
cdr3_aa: CAISGGQLNTEAFF
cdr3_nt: TGTGCCATCAGTGGCGGACAGTTAAACACTGAAGCTTTCTTT

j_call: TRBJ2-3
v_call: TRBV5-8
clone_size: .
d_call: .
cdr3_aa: CASSLVDTDTQYF
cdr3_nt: TGTGCCAGCAGCTTGGTGGACACAGATACGCAGTATTTT

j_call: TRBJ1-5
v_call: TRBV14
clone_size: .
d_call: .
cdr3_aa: CASSQEGGRTLPHQPQHF
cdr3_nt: TGTGCCAGCAGCCAAGAGGGGGGTAGGACCTTACCCCATCAGCCCCAGCATTTT